This T cell receptor beta chain was profiled in a study of shared clonotypes between healthy human individuals. The study's findings and limits: Sharing across four donors was highest in naive CD4 (roughly 5%) and lowest in memory CD8 (roughly 0.4%). Generally, estimated richness proved larger in naive subsets than it did in memory subsets.

On this clone itself: Its antigen is as yet unknown.

Data came from immunoSEQ multiplex PCR; TCRdb stores just in-frame clones and leaves some out. The data show about 2 million clones, with approximately 95% seen just once and more than 0.9% held by the top ten. CD45RO-negative, CCR7-selected cells formed the naive CD8 fraction, which excluded terminally differentiated effector memory CD45RA+ cells. Germline-derived CDR1 and CDR2 are SGHVS and FQNEAQ. CDR3 length: 15 residues. V shed 1 base, J shed 2 bases, and the junction held 2 bases outside the gene matches. V gene TRBV7-8 combines with J gene TRBJ1-2, with 9 bases that match TRBD1. The receptor was derived from a man younger than 30 in good health. The specimen sequenced was naive CD8+ T cells sorted from blood. The CDR3 DNA reads as TGTGCCAGCAGCTTAGAAGGGACAGGGAACTATGGCTACACCTTC. Translation gives CASSLEGTGNYGYTF.